The sample holds a few counts of the clone carrying this T cell receptor beta chain. Each CDR3 protein is one row after TCRdb ran MiXCR on the 5' RACE reads. The data contain hundreds of thousands of distinct CDR3 sequences, roughly 30% of them singletons. V was pared by 0 bases and J by 5 bases, with 6 bases between. The CDR3 sequence is 13 residues long. Germline V gene sequence: CDR1 LNHNV, CDR2 YYDKDF (reference sequence). This entry is derived from a study of identical twins' blood T cells. The sequenced material came from PBMCs. The sequence came from a woman aged 18-55 years in good health. The J gene is TRBJ2-3, the V gene TRBV15; D is uncertain. CDR3 protein: CATSRDWGDTQYF. As DNA, the CDR3 is TGTGCCACCAGCAGAGATTGGGGAGATACGCAGTATTTT.